Below, 30 T cell receptor beta chains from the same sample are listed, as sequenced in a study of identical twins. TCRdb re-called the 5' RACE reads with MiXCR, one entry per CDR3 protein. The sample comprises some 560,000 distinct CDR3 sequences, around 9.6% of which are singletons, and approximately 3% rests with the top ten. The data also belong to a second study, concerning yellow fever vaccine responses in identical twins.

The specimen sequenced was PBMCs. These receptors originate from a woman between 18 and 29 years old in good health.

Comments on this clonotype: A much larger clone lies a single base off, so this may be a read error. This rearrangement joins TRBV29-1 to TRBJ2-2, with a tentative D call TRBD2 (5 bases). Germline V gene sequence: CDR1 SQVTM, CDR2 ANQGSEA. This CDR3 contains 12 residues. CDR3 DNA: TGCTTAGGGCAGGAGAGCACCGGGGAGCCGTTTTTT. Its protein product is CLGQESTGEPFF.

The chain recombines TRBV18 with TRBJ2-3; 8 positions match TRBD1. The CDR3 is 15 residues long. Germline assignment: CDR1 KGHSH and CDR2 LQKENI. Unmatched junction bases numbered 9, after V lost 4 bases and J lost 6 bases. This CDR3 is CASSQDRASWDTQYF. CDR3 bases: TGTGCCAGCTCACAGGACAGGGCGAGTTGGGATACGCAGTATTTT. Full variable domain (rest looked up from reference TRBV18 and TRBJ2-3): NAGVMQNPRHLVRRRGQEARLRCSPMKGHSHVYWYRQLPEEGLKFMVYLQKENIIDESGMPKERFSAEFPKEGPSILRIQQVVRGDSAAYFCASSQDRASWDTQYFGPGTRLTVL.

The genes are TRBV9 and TRBJ2-1; 7 bases map to TRBD2. This CDR3 is built from 16 residues. Trimming took 3 bases from V and 0 from J; bases not matched to a gene: 6. Germline V gene lookup returns CDR1 SGDLS and CDR2 YYNGEE. The CDR3 spells CASSGKGTTSYNEQFF. Here the CDR3 DNA reads TGTGCCAGCAGCGGTAAAGGGACTACCTCCTACAATGAGCAGTTCTTC.

The sample holds many counts of this clonotype. The V gene is TRBV2, the J gene TRBJ2-3; 14 nucleotides match TRBD2. With V trimmed by 4 bases and J by 7 bases, 4 bases remained unmatched. Germline lookup yields CDR1 SNHLY and CDR2 FYNNEI. The CDR3 consists of 15 residues. The CDR3 DNA reads TGTGCCAGCAGTGGACTAGCGGGGGGGCCGAATACGCAGTATTTT. Its protein product is CASSGLAGGPNTQYF. Together with reference TRBV2 and TRBJ2-3, the CDR3 gives the full variable domain: EPEVTQTPSHQVTQMGQEVILRCVPISNHLYFYWYRQILGQKVEFLVSFYNNEISEKSEIFDDQFSVERPDGSNFTLKIRSTKLEDSAMYFCASSGLAGGPNTQYFGPGTRLTVL.

The chain has TRBV7-9 and TRBJ2-7; D might be TRBD1 or TRBD2, each matching 5 bases. Per germline, CDR1 SEHNR and CDR2 FQNEAQ (reference sequence). CDR3 length: 13 amino acids. Trimming stripped 10 bases from V and 2 bases from J, with 15 bases between. CDR3 coding DNA: TGTGCCACACACCGGGACCCTACCTACGAGCAGTACTTC. Its protein product is CATHRDPTYEQYF.

This clonotype has a count of ten or more. V is TRBV6-1 and J is TRBJ2-7; TRBD1 is a possible D gene (6 bases). The CDR3 length is 15 residues. The ends were cut back, 8 bases at V and 2 bases at J, with 19 bases in the middle. Germline V gives CDR1 MNHNS, CDR2 SASEGT. CDR3 nucleotides: TGTGCCAGCCGCAAGAGACAGGCTGAAACCTACGAGCAGTACTTC. It codes for CASRKRQAETYEQYF.

This clonotype was detected a few times. The chain carries TRBV6-5 and TRBJ1-1; TRBD1 agrees at 10 bases. This CDR3 region has 16 residues. CDR1 MNHEY and CDR2 SVGAGI come from the germline V gene. V lost 4 bases, J lost 0 bases, and 5 bases stayed unmatched. Here the CDR3 DNA reads TGTGCCAGCAGTTTCGCCGGGACAGGGGTGAACACTGAAGCTTTCTTT. This sequence encodes CASSFAGTGVNTEAFF.

This chain connects TRBV7-9 to TRBJ2-1; unclear D gene. Germline V gene data show CDR1 as SEHNR and CDR2 as FQNEAQ (reference sequence). There are 13 residues in the CDR3. Deletions cut 5 bases from V and 7 bases from J, with 12 bases between. The CDR3 sequence: CASSPNWRNEQFF. CDR3 DNA sequence: TGTGCCAGCAGCCCCAATTGGCGAAATGAGCAGTTCTTC.

This clonotype was picked up a small number of times. The chain uses TRBV12-3 or TRBV12-4 and TRBJ2-1, with D possibly matching TRBD2 (6 bases). V lost 4 bases, J lost 2 bases, and 9 bases lay in between. This CDR3 region has 14 residues. Here the CDR3 DNA reads TGTGCCAGCAGTTCCCCGGGAGCCTACAATGAGCAGTTCTTC. It is translated as CASSSPGAYNEQFF.

This clonotype was seen only a few times. The V call is TRBV6-1, the J call TRBJ1-1; D call uncertain. The V gene lost 7 bases and the J gene lost 0 bases, with 12 bases spanning the gap. Germline V lookup: CDR1 MNHNS, CDR2 SASEGT. This CDR3 has 14 amino acids. The CDR3 DNA follows: TGTGCCAGCAAGTCACAACCCATGAACACTGAAGCTTTCTTT. Residues: CASKSQPMNTEAFF.

The gene calls are TRBV7-2 and TRBJ2-7, with 7 bases identical to TRBD2. V lost 0 bases and J lost 6; bases outside the gene matches: 2. Germline V gene lookup returns CDR1 SGHTA and CDR2 FQGNSA. The CDR3 is made up of 13 amino acids. CDR3 sequence reads: CASSLAREAEQYF. Written as DNA, the CDR3 is TGTGCCAGCAGCTTAGCTCGGGAGGCCGAGCAGTACTTC.

This chain links TRBV27 with TRBJ2-1; TRBD2 is a possible D gene (6 bases). The V end was cut by 4 bases, the J end by 1 base, with 20 bases between. There are 18 residues in the CDR3. CDR1 is MNHEY, CDR2 SMNVEV, per germline (reference sequence). CDR3 nucleotides: TGTGCCAGCAGTTCCCCCCCCGGGAGAGCTGTATCCTACAATGAGCAGTTCTTC. Residues: CASSSPPGRAVSYNEQFF.

The rearrangement joins TRBV7-9 to TRBJ1-1; maybe TRBD1 (5 bases). CDR1 is SEHNR, CDR2 FQNEAQ, per germline (reference sequence). The CDR3 covers 13 residues. The V end lost 5 bases, the J end lost 3 bases, and 10 bases lay between the germline ends. Here the CDR3 reads CASSKETDTEAFF. The CDR3 DNA is TGTGCCAGCAGCAAAGAGACAGACACTGAAGCTTTCTTT.

This clonotype has just a few counts. This chain joins TRBV7-8 and TRBJ2-3; TRBD1 agrees at 7 bases. The ends lost 5 bases at V and 2 bases at J; junction bases unmatched: 7. Germline V gives CDR1 SGHVS, CDR2 FQNEAQ. The CDR3 runs to 15 residues. The CDR3 nucleotides are TGTGCCAGCAGCCCTAGGACAGGTTACACAGATACGCAGTATTTT. As protein: CASSPRTGYTDTQYF.

This clonotype was found a few times. The chain employs TRBV2 and TRBJ2-2, with D uncertain. CDR1 and CDR2 from the germline V gene are SNHLY and FYNNEI. The V end lost 3 bases, the J end lost 1 base, and 18 bases lay between the germline ends. CDR3 length equals 18 residues. This CDR3 is CASSDWTAGKKNTGELFF. As DNA, the CDR3 is TGTGCCAGCAGTGACTGGACGGCCGGAAAGAAGAACACCGGGGAGCTGTTTTTT. Together with reference TRBV2 and TRBJ2-2, the CDR3 gives the full variable domain: EPEVTQTPSHQVTQMGQEVILRCVPISNHLYFYWYRQILGQKVEFLVSFYNNEISEKSEIFDDQFSVERPDGSNFTLKIRSTKLEDSAMYFCASSDWTAGKKNTGELFFGEGSRLTVL.

This chain links TRBV6-1 with TRBJ2-4; 7 bases are shared with TRBD1. CDR3 length: 14 amino acids. Germline CDR1 is MNHNS and CDR2 is SASEGT. The trim removed 4 bases at V and 3 bases at J, leaving 3 bases unmatched. In DNA, the CDR3 is TGTGCCAGCAGTGGGGGACAGAGCAAAAACATTCAGTACTTC. Its translation: CASSGGQSKNIQYF.

This clonotype was counted ten times or more. J is TRBJ1-2 and V is TRBV3-1; maybe TRBD1 (5 bases). Germline V gene lookup returns CDR1 LGHDT and CDR2 YNNKEL (reference sequence). Deletions cut 4 bases from V and 6 bases from J, with 6 bases between. The CDR3 contains 11 residues. This CDR3 reads CASSPGDGYTF. The DNA for the CDR3 is TGTGCCAGCAGCCCGGGGGATGGCTACACCTTC. Full variable domain (rest looked up from reference TRBV3-1 and TRBJ1-2): DTAVSQTPKYLVTQMGNDKSIKCEQNLGHDTMYWYKQDSKKFLKIMFSYNNKELIINETVPNRFSPKSPDKAHLNLHINSLELGDSAVYFCASSPGDGYTFGSGTRLTVV.

This clonotype was detected only a few times. The chain links TRBV7-9 to TRBJ2-2; no reliable D call. Germline-derived CDR1 and CDR2 are SEHNR and FQNEAQ (reference sequence). This CDR3 contains 15 residues. The V gene lost 4 bases and the J gene lost 2 bases, with 11 bases spanning the gap. The CDR3 bases are TGTGCCAGCAGCTCCCGGGCCGATAACACCGGGGAGCTGTTTTTT. Its translation is CASSSRADNTGELFF.

There are many counts of this clonotype. This chain uses TRBV12-3 or TRBV12-4 with TRBJ2-4, with 7 nucleotides matching TRBD1. Trimming at V came to 3 bases and at J to 0 bases, leaving 17 bases not matched to a gene. CDR3 length equals 20 residues. In nucleotides, the CDR3 is TGTGCCAGCAGTTTTAATTCCTTATCAACAGGGGAATTAGCCAAAAACATTCAGTACTTC. Translation: CASSFNSLSTGELAKNIQYF.

Many counts were recorded for this clonotype. The chain carries TRBV20-1 and TRBJ2-3; maybe TRBD2 (6 bases). CDR1 and CDR2 from the germline V gene are DFQATT and SNEGSKA (reference sequence). V lost 3 bases and J 4 bases, leaving 11 bases between the germline ends. The CDR3 runs 13 residues. CDR3 DNA: TGCAGTGCTAGCGGCGGGATTGCAGATACGCAGTATTTT. It encodes CSASGGIADTQYF.

CDR3 sequence (DNA): TGTGCCAGCGAGCAATCCGGGACAGGGTATAACGAGCAGTACTTC. Amino acids: CASEQSGTGYNEQYF. The V and J genes are TRBV21-1 and TRBJ2-7; the tabulated D call, TRBD1, remains unverified against the DNA. TRBV21-1 is classified as a pseudogene. The CDR3 totals 15 residues.

This clonotype was observed a handful of times. The CDR3 nucleotides are TGCGCCAGCAGTCCGGGATTCGACTACAATGAGCAGTTCTTC. Protein: CASSPGFDYNEQFF. This chain connects TRBV10-2 to TRBJ2-1; tentatively, D is TRBD2 (5 bases). The germline CDR1 and CDR2 sequences are WSHSY and SAAADI. This CDR3 has 14 amino acids. The V gene lost 5 bases and the J gene lost 3 bases, with 11 bases spanning the gap.

This clonotype was detected only a few times. The chain is built from TRBV24-1 and TRBJ2-5, with D tentatively TRBD1 (5 bases). The germline gives CDR1 KGHDR, CDR2 SFDVKD. V gave up 7 bases and J gave up 2 bases, with 10 bases separating them. The CDR3 spans 13 residues. The DNA for the CDR3 is TGTGCCACCAGGGGGCGGTTTCAAGAGACCCAGTACTTC. Translated, it gives CATRGRFQETQYF.

This clonotype appeared many times. The V gene is TRBV2, the J gene TRBJ2-5; D remains unclear. Trimming cost V 3 bases and J 3 bases, with 8 bases left between them. From germline, CDR1 is SNHLY and CDR2 FYNNEI. The CDR3 is 13 residues long. As DNA, the CDR3 is TGTGCCAGCAGTGAGGCCGAGGAAGAGACCCAGTACTTC. Translated: CASSEAEEETQYF. The variable domain in full, with the rest retrieved from reference TRBV2 and TRBJ2-5, is EPEVTQTPSHQVTQMGQEVILRCVPISNHLYFYWYRQILGQKVEFLVSFYNNEISEKSEIFDDQFSVERPDGSNFTLKIRSTKLEDSAMYFCASSEAEEETQYFGPGTRLLVL.

The chain carries TRBV12-3 or TRBV12-4 and TRBJ2-6, with a possible D match to TRBD1 (5 bases). The CDR3 contains 18 residues. The CDR3 DNA is TGTACCCGCAGTTTAGTTTATTTTCAGGGAACTGGGGCCAACGTCCTGACTTTC. It encodes CTRSLVYFQGTGANVLTF.

This clonotype was observed at least ten times. The J gene is TRBJ2-1, the V gene TRBV7-2; D is possibly TRBD1 (5 bases). The CDR3 spans 20 residues. Germline V gene data show CDR1 as SGHTA and CDR2 as FQGNSA. V lost 2 bases, J lost 6 bases, and 29 bases lay in between. The CDR3 DNA follows: TGTGCCAGCAGCTTACGCAGGGTGTTCGGTGCCACTTCCGAAATCAATGAGCAGTTCTTC. Translation: CASSLRRVFGATSEINEQFF.

V is TRBV27 and J is TRBJ2-7; D is unclear. The V and J ends lost 0 bases and 2 bases respectively, with 5 bases between them. The CDR3 runs to 13 residues. Germline-derived CDR1 and CDR2 are MNHEY and SMNVEV (reference sequence). CDR3 in amino acids: CASSLSETYEQYF. The CDR3 DNA is TGTGCCAGCAGTTTATCTGAAACCTACGAGCAGTACTTC.

The CDR3: CSVRSGGPGNEQFF. CDR3 DNA sequence: TGCAGCGTCAGATCGGGAGGGCCAGGGAATGAGCAGTTCTTC. This rearrangement joins TRBV29-1 to TRBJ2-1, with TRBD2 matching over 8 bases. With 6 bases clipped from V and 7 bases from J, the junction kept 11 bases outside the gene matches. The CDR3 covers 14 residues. Germline assignment: CDR1 SQVTM and CDR2 ANQGSEA.

This clonotype was seen ten or more times. The chain links TRBV20-1 to TRBJ1-2, with no clear D. Looked up from germline, CDR1 is DFQATT and CDR2 is SNEGSKA (reference sequence). This CDR3 is 13 amino acids long. V was shortened by 0 bases and J by 4 bases, with 9 bases between the two germline ends. CDR3 protein: CSARDRILYGYTF. CDR3 DNA sequence: TGCAGTGCTAGAGACCGCATCCTCTATGGCTACACCTTC.

The CDR3 here is CASSLAKTGEGSYEQYF. The CDR3, as DNA: TGTGCCAGCAGCTTAGCGAAGACAGGGGAAGGGTCCTACGAGCAGTACTTC. V and J are TRBV7-6 and TRBJ2-7; 8 bases are shared with TRBD1. J was trimmed by 1 base and V by 0 bases; bases with no gene match: 8. The V gene's germline CDR1 is SGHVS and CDR2 FNYEAQ. This CDR3 has 17 amino acids.